This TCR beta chain was recorded in a study of cytomegalovirus exposure and HLA in healthy donors. In the case of this clone: Its antigen is still unknown.

Donors were ostensibly healthy at sampling, although undocumented immune exposures were probable. The primer mix had 60 Vbeta and 13 Jbeta primers. The table came from immunoSEQ multiplex PCR; TCRdb's copy has only in-frame clones and leaves some out. This sample has fewer than 80,000 clones, with around 80% found just once. Study observations and caveats: As confirmed in vitro, three CMV-associated chains were specific for CMV antigens.

The receptor was derived from a man under 40 in good health and CMV-seronegative. Sequencing input: PBMCs.

CDR3 bases: TGCGCCAGCAGCTTGGCCGCAGGGAATTACAATGAGCAGTTCTTC. Encoded protein: CASSLAAGNYNEQFF. The chain carries TRBV5-1 and TRBJ2-1, with a weak D call TRBD1 (5 bases). Germline V lookup: CDR1 SGHRS, CDR2 YFSETQ. The germline V and J ends were trimmed by 0 bases and 4 bases, with 11 bases remaining between them. There are 15 residues in the CDR3.